The 3 T cell receptor beta chains reported below all come from one sample, sequenced in a study of cytotoxic CD8 clonotypes in ibrutinib-treated CLL. Using immunoSEQ multiplex PCR, the repertoire was profiled, and TCRdb retains in-frame clones only, with some absent. The sample records roughly 300,000 clones, roughly 76% being singletons. Sequencing was performed on PBMCs, taken at disease progression, from a patient treated with ibrutinib. Receptor source: a human donor with chronic lymphocytic leukemia.

The V and J genes are TRBV2 and TRBJ1-2; perhaps TRBD1 as D (6 bases). V lost 6 bases and J lost 8, with 16 bases in between. CDR1 is SNHLY and CDR2 is FYNNEI in the germline V gene. This CDR3 is built from 13 residues. Here the CDR3 reads CASRDSPGWGYTF. The CDR3 bases are TGTGCCAGCAGGGACAGCCCAGGATGGGGCTACACCTTC.

The chain combines TRBV5-6 with TRBJ1-1; D is uncertain. Germline-derived CDR1 and CDR2 are SGHDT and YYEEEE. This CDR3 is 12 amino acids long. With 1 base removed from V and 7 bases from J, the gap between germline ends came to 8 bases. In DNA form, the CDR3 reads TGTGCCAGCAGCTTGTTACAGAATGAAGCTTTCTTT. It translates to CASSLLQNEAFF.

Only one count was recorded for this clone. The chain has TRBV28 and TRBJ2-7; 12 bases align to TRBD2. Trimming at V came to 6 bases and at J to 7 bases, leaving 10 bases not matched to a gene. The CDR3 has 15 residues. Germline-derived CDR1 and CDR2 are MDHEN and SYDVKM. The CDR3 reads CASRPLAGGPREQYF. CDR3 DNA sequence: TGTGCCAGCAGACCCCTAGCGGGAGGGCCGAGGGAGCAGTACTTC.